This T cell receptor (beta chain) was identified in a study of T cell repertoires in cytomegalovirus infection. Looking at the study overall: It was the public TCR beta signatures that indicated both CMV infection and matching HLA type. Study results and caveats: The study identified carriers of CMV plus the relevant HLA from cumulative public TCR beta family frequency. HLA-C-restricted CMV clonotypes gave the most frequent clonotype in two of eight donors.

There are many counts of this clonotype. Its antigen is undetermined. This CDR3 spans 16 amino acids. V was shortened by 5 bases and J by 5 bases, with 21 bases between the two germline ends. CDR1 and CDR2 from the germline V gene are SEHNR and FQNEAQ (reference sequence). TCRdb processed the reads anew with MiXCR; each CDR3 protein has one entry. The table shows roughly 500,000 distinct CDR3 sequences, with approximately 10% occurring only once. The chain has TRBV7-9 and TRBJ1-1; perhaps TRBD1 as D (6 bases). The sample taken for sequencing was PBMCs. The receptor was derived from a human donor in good health (CMV status not recorded). Some clones in this sample may be carry-over from other donors' samples. CDR3 nucleotides: TGTGCCAGCAGCGACTTCAGGATCAGGGGAGGGACTGAAGCTTTCTTT. Protein product: CASSDFRIRGGTEAFF.